This TCR beta chain was recorded in a study of spatial heterogeneity in lung cancer. Time point denoted: blood at routine non-recurrence follow-up after resection. TCRdb independently ran MiXCR on the 5' RACE reads; one entry per CDR3 protein. The sample yields around 100,000 distinct CDR3 sequences, 10% to 14% seen once. The CDR3 is made up of 14 amino acids. Losses at the gene ends were 5 bases for V and 7 bases for J; bases not matched to a gene: 8. Germline V CDR1 and CDR2: MNHEY, SMNVEV (reference sequence). The material was PBMCs, obtained at follow-up. This clonotype originated in a female donor with early-stage non-small cell lung cancer. This sequence joins TRBV27 and TRBJ2-5, with TRBD2 matching over 9 bases. The CDR3: CASSPGLAQGTQYF. The CDR3 DNA is TGTGCCAGCAGTCCGGGACTAGCCCAGGGGACCCAGTACTTC.